These T cell receptor beta chains were read from a single sample in a study of metastatic and nonmetastatic thyroid tumors. TCRdb re-processed the PCR reads through MiXCR. The sample contains under 6,500 clones, approximately 35% of which appear only once. Sample: adjacent normal tissue. The receptors were gathered from a male donor with papillary thyroid cancer or a benign thyroid nodule (not recorded which). Some clones in this sample may be carry-over from other donors' samples. Each CDR3 is given with its conserved first and last residue. Each record gives: J gene, V gene, D gene, CDR3 protein. A D gene is named only where the DNA matches it firmly.

>TRBJ1-4|TRBV6-2/TRBV6-3|TRBD1
CASSYSMVTGGEELLF
>TRBJ2-1|TRBV9|TRBD2
CASSPRTSGTYNEQFF
>TRBJ1-5|TRBV6-2/TRBV6-3|NA
CASSYSAGLQLHSNQPQHF
>TRBJ1-2|TRBV5-1|TRBD1
CASSFKGGANYGYTF
>TRBJ2-1|TRBV28|TRBD2
CASTRGDLAGSYNEQFF
>TRBJ2-1|TRBV11-2|TRBD1
CASSPRLGTEYDNEQFF
>TRBJ2-5|TRBV15|TRBD1
CATSRSPGGWETQYF
>TRBJ1-3|TRBV5-1|NA
CASSFYSGISSGNTIYF
>TRBJ2-7|TRBV6-4|NA
CASSYPGTGSYEQYF
>TRBJ2-7|TRBV2|NA
CASSDSRLTYEKYF
>TRBJ1-2|TRBV12-3/TRBV12-4|NA
CASSELGLGSNYGYTF
>TRBJ2-1|TRBV27|NA
CASKNMGRTYNEQFF
>TRBJ1-1|TRBV11-3|TRBD1
CASSFDRAPEAFF
>TRBJ2-7|TRBV30|NA
CAWTKGYEQYF
>TRBJ2-1|TRBV2|TRBD2
CASRTSGRGQFF
>TRBJ2-1|TRBV6-1|NA
CASSEDSLRPTGGNEQFF
>TRBJ1-6|TRBV11-2|NA
CASSSDSRNSPLHF
>TRBJ1-6|TRBV15|NA
CATSSPPARTSPLHF
>TRBJ2-1|TRBV27|TRBD2
CASSRTSGTYNEQFF
>TRBJ2-7|TRBV6-1|TRBD1
CASARDREYEQYF
>TRBJ2-7|TRBV28|NA
CASGISADYEQYF
>TRBJ2-1|TRBV20-1|NA
CSAPSYNEQFF
>TRBJ2-7|TRBV30|NA
CAWSPLYEQYF
>TRBJ2-1|TRBV7-6|TRBD2
CASSLDVGREGGNEQFF
>TRBJ2-7|TRBV19|NA
CASKVAVSSYEQYF